This TCR beta chain was documented in a study of blood T cell repertoires in COVID-19. As for the study in general: The United States, Italy and Spain supplied acute and convalescent COVID-19 samples.

Per the original methods: Reference gene primers were amplified, and this amplification served to estimate nucleated cell counts. Sequenced by immunoSEQ multiplex PCR; TCRdb stores in-frame clones only, minus some. V and J calls and clone size are copied from that table; D and trimming were computed from the DNA. The sample has roughly 230,000 clones, approximately 81% seen once. The CDR3 spans 15 residues. Trimming stripped 1 base from V and 2 bases from J, with 12 bases between. Germline CDR1 LGHDT, CDR2 YNNKEL (reference sequence). This chain links TRBV3-1 (or the pseudogene TRBV3-2) with TRBJ2-7, with D possibly TRBD2 on 5 matching bases. The clonotype comes from a woman aged 80 or over with acute or convalescent COVID-19. Sequencing input: peripheral blood. The CDR3 loop reads CASSQGGKDAYEQYF. The CDR3 DNA reads TGTGCCAGCAGCCAAGGAGGGAAGGACGCCTACGAGCAGTACTTC.